This T cell receptor beta chain was observed in a study of regulatory T cells in long-lasting Graves disease. About the research overall: Antithyroid drugs had been taken by newly diagnosed Graves' patients for under 3 months.

A remark on this clonotype: A read error likely explains this, since a far larger clone differs by one base.

TCR beta libraries were built with iRepertoire HTBI primers and Arm-PCR of CDR3 regions. TCRdb re-analysed the multiplex PCR reads in MiXCR, keeping a single row per CDR3 protein. The data contain about 350,000 distinct CDR3 sequences, over 15% of them singletons. V shed 4 bases and J shed 6 bases, with 12 bases lying between them. Germline V gives CDR1 MNHEY, CDR2 SMNVEV (reference sequence). This CDR3 comprises 13 residues. The time point: newly diagnosed GD, antithyroid drugs for less than 3 months. PBMC-extracted RNA yielded the TCR library. These data were also filed under a second study, of T cells in Graves' hyperthyroidism and ophthalmopathy. That report adds: Absent ophthalmopathy progression within 18 months defined stable Graves' hyperthyroidism. Clinical symptoms, serum thyroxine, TRAb, thyroid ultrasound and orbital computed tomography informed diagnoses.

Material: peripheral blood mononuclear cells (PBMCs), obtained at new diagnosis, from a patient treated with antithyroid drugs. The clonotype was recovered from a man aged 40-55 years with Graves disease. The genes are TRBV27 and TRBJ1-2, with D perhaps matching TRBD1 (6 bases). The CDR3 DNA reads TGTGCCAGCAGTTCCGGGGGGCTGGATGGCTACACCTTC. Protein: CASSSGGLDGYTF.